This TCR beta chain was documented in a study of control samples from healthy donors and cancer patients. Clones were read by immunoSEQ multiplex PCR, and TCRdb kept only the in-frame ones, dropping some. The table lists about 58,000 clones, roughly 94% of them singletons, with 3.5% to 4% in the top ten. CDR3 length equals 17 residues. The V gene is TRBV21-1, the J gene TRBJ1-6. TRBV21-1 is labeled a pseudogene. The specimen was blood. The receptor was isolated from a man aged 25-45 years in good health. CDR3 region: CASSSTAGQENNSPLHF. In DNA form, the CDR3 reads TGTGCCAGCAGCAGCACGGCGGGTCAGGAGAATAATTCACCCCTCCACTTT.